This TCR beta chain was observed in a study of response to subunit inactivated influenza vaccine. The study's findings and limits: Each seasonal flu vaccination may recruit only limited new T cells, authors suggested.

This clonotype was counted only a few times. Its antigen is not known. TCRdb recomputed calls from the RT-PCR reads with MiXCR, one row per CDR3 protein. The sample consists of more than 550,000 distinct CDR3 sequences, roughly 12% of them appearing once. The TCR sequence derives from a man over 45 who received an inactivated influenza vaccine. Sequencing used PBMCs from blood, obtained on the day of vaccination.

The CDR3 protein is CASIYGGSGEAFF. CDR3 nucleotide sequence: TGTGCCAGCATCTACGGGGGGTCTGGTGAAGCTTTCTTT. The V and J genes are TRBV6-2 or TRBV6-3 and TRBJ1-1; D possibly corresponds to TRBD1 (5 bases). Deletions cut 7 bases from V and 7 bases from J, with 16 bases between. The CDR3 runs to 13 residues. Germline loops: CDR1 MNHEY, CDR2 SVGEGT.